This is a list of T cell receptor beta chains from one sample in a study of PD-L1 blockade in urothelial cancer. Some clones are missing from TCRdb's copy, which holds only in-frame ones; the method was immunoSEQ multiplex PCR. The sample records 30,000 to 40,000 clones, around four fifths being singletons. The starting material was PBMCs, obtained around atezolizumab (anti-PD-L1) treatment. The receptor set was obtained from a man of 80 years or more with urothelial cancer. The conserved cysteine and the conserved F or W are not part of the CDR3 here. Clone size is shown for a subset of rows, as once, few, many or a class of expanded clone.

cdr3_aa j_call clone_size v_call
ASSQTGGAQETQY TRBJ2-5 . TRBV9
ASSLEVSGTSGNTIY TRBJ1-3 many TRBV7-9
ASSIGGLGDGYT TRBJ1-2 . TRBV19
ASSRVEGYGYT TRBJ1-2 . TRBV18
ASTFSGTNTGELF TRBJ2-2 . TRBV9
ASSRSGTGGEKLF TRBJ1-4 . TRBV5-1
ASSLGGQLSNQPQH TRBJ1-5 few TRBV7-2
ASSRGSGGDTEAF TRBJ1-1 . TRBV5-1
ASSLGQGNTEAF TRBJ1-1 few TRBV11-2
ASSTHSKGTEAF TRBJ1-1 . TRBV11-2
ASSLASGSVYEQY TRBJ2-7 . TRBV5-1
ASSMDRPYGYT TRBJ1-2 . TRBV5-5
ASSFSGREQY TRBJ2-7 once TRBV11-3
ASRLASSGSYEQY TRBJ2-7 . TRBV28
ASRSWTSGGYNEQF TRBJ2-1 . TRBV19
ATYGLAGNNEQF TRBJ2-1 . TRBV10-3
ASSFISRNSPLH TRBJ1-6 . TRBV5-6
ASSQGRGLNTEAF TRBJ1-1 . TRBV4-1
ASSPGFGGDSEAF TRBJ1-1 . TRBV5-1
ASSLRTGRLY TRBJ2-7 . TRBV28
ASNHRGPYNEQF TRBJ2-1 few TRBV19
ASIAAGGPRNEQF TRBJ2-1 once TRBV19